This T cell receptor beta chain emerged from a study of CD8+CD57+ T cells in acquired aplastic anemia. The use of genomic DNA as template underpinned the TCR beta VDJ and CDR3 profiling. TCRdb reprocessed the reads via MiXCR and lists one record per CDR3 protein. Of about 170,000 distinct CDR3 sequences in the sample, around 45% were seen once. With respect to this clonotype: The junction does not match germline at one end; this may be a read error.

The CDR3 extends over 15 amino acids. Looked up from germline, CDR1 is SNHLY and CDR2 is FYNNEI. The specimen was sorted CD4+, CD8+, or CD8+CD57+ T cells (not recorded which) from PBMCs. The chain carries TRBV2 and TRBJ2-5, with 9 bases lining up with TRBD2. The receptor was derived from a human donor in good health. CDR3 protein: CTSSLLAGGRETQYF. The DNA for the CDR3 is TGTACCAGCAGTCTCCTGGCGGGGGGGCGGGAGACCCAGTACTTC.